This paragraph covers one T cell receptor (beta chain) sequence. Antigen unknown. V gave up 1 base and J gave up 6 bases; unmatched junction bases: 11. Germline lookup yields CDR1 LGHNA and CDR2 YNFKEQ. The CDR3 extends over 18 amino acids. Clones were sequenced by immunoSEQ multiplex PCR, and TCRdb holds only the in-frame ones, with some missing. This repertoire shows millions of clones, 80% to 95% found once; its top ten account for 0.35% to 0.45%. This entry is derived from a study of shared clonotypes between healthy human individuals. Findings and caveats of the study: Larger estimated richness was generally seen in naive subsets than in memory subsets.

Sequencing was done on a sample of naive CD4+ T cells from PBMCs. The subset: CD45RA+ positively selected. This clonotype was obtained from a man aged 18 to 30 in good health. Some clones in this sample may be carry-over from other donors' samples. The chain uses TRBV4-2 and TRBJ2-1, with 11 bases matching TRBD2. For the CDR3, the DNA is TGTGCCAGCAGCCAAGTTTTAGCGGGAGGGCCCCTCGCCAATGAGCAGTTCTTC. This gives the protein CASSQVLAGGPLANEQFF.